The 27 T cell receptor beta chains below were found in one sample sequenced in a study of tissue T cells after allogeneic stem cell transplantation. Generated by immunoSEQ multiplex PCR, the TCRdb table keeps only in-frame clones and is missing some. The sample records around 4,300 clones, roughly 70% being singletons. This specimen was left colon tissue, taken at autopsy. These receptors were obtained from a male donor aged 60 or older with lung cancer.

The chain's CDR3 is CASIRDYEQYF. The DNA of the CDR3 is TGTGCCAGCATTAGGGACTACGAGCAGTACTTC. The gene calls are TRBV28 and TRBJ2-7; D is uncertain. Germline values: CDR1 MDHEN, CDR2 SYDVKM. V lost 7 bases and J 3 bases, leaving 7 bases between the germline ends. This CDR3 is built from 11 residues.

The sample holds one count of this clone. V gene TRBV28 combines with J gene TRBJ1-5; no clear D. This CDR3 contains 13 residues. Germline V gene data show CDR1 as MDHEN and CDR2 as SYDVKM. V was shortened by 6 bases and J by 0 bases, with 6 bases between the two germline ends. CDR3 DNA: TGTGCCAGCAGGGATTATAGCAATCAGCCCCAGCATTTT. This gives the protein CASRDYSNQPQHF. Based on the CDR3 plus reference TRBV28 and TRBJ1-5, the full variable domain is DVKVTQSSRYLVKRTGEKVFLECVQDMDHENMFWYRQDPGLGLRLIYFSYDVKMKEKGDIPEGYSVSREKKERFSLILESASTNQTSMYLCASRDYSNQPQHFGDGTRLSIL.

The rearrangement uses TRBV7-2 and TRBJ1-2, with no clear D. V lost 5 bases and J lost 4, with 11 bases in between. The CDR3 covers 13 residues. Germline CDR1 is SGHTA and CDR2 is FQGNSA. The CDR3 nucleotides read TGTGCCAGCAGCCCTGACGGAGCCTATGGCTACACCTTC. This translates into CASSPDGAYGYTF.

This clone was picked up a small number of times. The J gene is TRBJ2-1, the V gene TRBV6-6; D assignment may be TRBD1 or TRBD2 (5 bases each). This CDR3 has 15 amino acids. The V gene's germline CDR1 is MNHNY and CDR2 SVGAGI (reference sequence). V was pared by 7 bases and J by 5 bases, with 18 bases between. Here the CDR3 reads CASTPGPAENNEQFF. The CDR3 coding sequence is TGTGCCAGCACCCCGGGGCCCGCTGAGAACAATGAGCAGTTCTTC.

This chain uses TRBV6-6 with TRBJ2-7; no definite D call. The CDR3 is 14 amino acids. Germline V CDR1 and CDR2: MNHNY, SVGAGI (reference sequence). Trimming pared 2 bases from V and 3 bases from J, leaving 11 bases between. The CDR3 DNA reads TGTGCCAGCAGTTACGGTAACAGCGTCTACGAGCAGTACTTC. Translation: CASSYGNSVYEQYF.

The chain carries TRBV6-1 and TRBJ2-3, with D possibly matching TRBD1 (6 bases). V lost 3 bases to trimming and J lost 6 bases, with 13 bases between them. The V gene's germline CDR1 is MNHNS and CDR2 SASEGT. This CDR3 comprises 14 residues. CDR3 bases: TGTGCCAGCAGTGATGTAGGGGGTCGGGATACGCAGTATTTT. Amino acid sequence: CASSDVGGRDTQYF.

The gene calls are TRBV6-1 and TRBJ2-3; no reliable D call. The CDR3 has 12 amino acids. The germline CDR1 and CDR2 sequences are MNHNS and SASEGT. Trimming removed 1 base at V and 4 bases at J, with 3 bases between. The CDR3, as DNA: TGTGCCAGCAGTGAAGTTGCAGATACGCAGTATTTT. It codes for CASSEVADTQYF.

This chain connects TRBV5-5 to TRBJ1-2, with D uncertain. CDR1 is SGHKS, CDR2 YYEKEE, per germline (reference sequence). Trimming shortened V by 6 bases and J by 2 bases, and 14 bases separated the two germline ends. This CDR3 contains 14 residues. The CDR3 DNA is TGTGCCAGCATTCTGGCAGATCTAAACTATGGCTACACCTTC. It codes for CASILADLNYGYTF.

The rearrangement uses TRBV15 and TRBJ1-1, with 8 bases matching TRBD1. There are 14 residues in the CDR3. Germline CDR1 and CDR2: LNHNV and YYDKDF (reference sequence). V lost 0 bases to trimming and J lost 6 bases; unmatched junction nucleotides: 3. CDR3 nucleotide sequence: TGTGCCACCAGCAGAGAGCAGGGGGCCGCTGAAGCTTTCTTT. Protein sequence: CATSREQGAAEAFF.

V and J are TRBV21-1 and TRBJ2-7; TRBD2 is taken as the D call from the table, unchecked against the DNA. TRBV21-1 is a listed pseudogene. The CDR3 covers 13 residues. This CDR3 reads CASSKEVPGEQYF. The DNA of the CDR3 is TGTGCCAGCAGCAAAGAGGTCCCGGGCGAGCAGTACTTC.

The chain combines TRBV6-5 with TRBJ1-2; 10 bases are a match to TRBD1. CDR1 and CDR2 from the germline V gene are MNHEY and SVGAGI. V was clipped by 6 bases and J by 7 bases; unmatched bases: 5. CDR3 length: 13 amino acids. As DNA, the CDR3 is TGTGCCAGCAGGACGACAGGGGGCGGTGGCTACACCTTC. This translates into CASRTTGGGGYTF.

This clone is medium-sized. V and J are TRBV25-1 and TRBJ1-4; TRBD1 is a possible D gene (6 bases). The CDR3 extends over 14 amino acids. Between the trimmed V and J ends, which lost 5 bases and 0 bases, there was a span of 7 bases. Germline CDR1 is MGHDK and CDR2 is SYGVNS. The CDR3 is CASSRTATNEKLFF. In DNA form, the CDR3 reads TGTGCCAGCAGTCGGACAGCAACTAATGAAAAACTGTTTTTT.

The V and J genes are TRBV11-2 and TRBJ2-2; TRBD1 or TRBD2 may be the D gene (5 bases each). Germline loops: CDR1 SGHAT, CDR2 FQNNGV. The V end was cut by 7 bases, the J end by 7 bases, with 10 bases between. The CDR3 sequence is 12 residues long. The CDR3 protein is CASNPGGGELFF. The DNA for the CDR3 is TGTGCCAGCAACCCTGGGGGCGGGGAGCTGTTTTTT.

This chain joins TRBV6-2 or TRBV6-3 and TRBJ1-3; D is undetermined. Trimming took off 0 bases at V and 3 bases at J, with 3 bases between the two ends. Looked up from germline, CDR1 is MNHEY and CDR2 is SVGEGT. CDR3 length equals 13 residues. The CDR3 sequence is CASSYSIGNTIYF. The CDR3 DNA reads as TGTGCCAGCAGTTACTCGATTGGAAACACCATATATTTT.

The chain has TRBV24-1 and TRBJ1-1; possibly TRBD1 for D (6 bases). This CDR3 is built from 16 residues. The germline V gene has CDR1 KGHDR and CDR2 SFDVKD. V was shortened by 2 bases and J by 1 base, with 13 bases between the two germline ends. DNA for the CDR3: TGTGCCACCAGTGATTCAAGGGCAGGGGCGAACACTGAAGCTTTCTTT. Protein sequence: CATSDSRAGANTEAFF.

Concerning this clone itself: The CDR3 carries no conserved terminal phenylalanine or tryptophan, so it likely arises from a read error. This chain links TRBV11-2 with TRBJ1-2, with D maybe TRBD1 (5 bases). Germline CDR1 SGHAT, CDR2 FQNNGV. The CDR3 length is 15 residues. The V end lost 4 bases, the J end lost 0 bases, and 12 bases lay between the germline ends. The CDR3 here is CASSSEGRANYGYTL. The CDR3 nucleotides are TGTGCCAGCAGCTCCGAGGGCAGGGCTAACTATGGCTACACCCTC.

V gene TRBV5-3 combines with J gene TRBJ1-2, with no clear D. TRBV5-3 is an ORF; its function is uncertain. V was cut by 8 bases and J by 4 bases, with 6 bases left in between. The CDR3 runs 10 residues. DNA of the CDR3: TGTGCCAGGGCTTCCTATGGCTACACCTTC. Protein sequence: CARASYGYTF.

This rearrangement joins TRBV2 to TRBJ2-1, with D perhaps TRBD2 (6 bases). This CDR3 region has 14 residues. V lost 7 bases and J lost 6, with 16 bases in between. Looked up from germline, CDR1 is SNHLY and CDR2 is FYNNEI. CDR3 sequence reads: CASTWRAGANEQFF. The CDR3 DNA follows: TGTGCCAGCACCTGGAGGGCCGGGGCCAATGAGCAGTTCTTC.

Within the sample, this clone is large. The chain joins TRBV6-2 or TRBV6-3 to TRBJ1-5; 10 bases match TRBD1. The CDR3 runs 20 residues. V shed 0 bases, J shed 0 bases, and the junction held 11 bases outside the gene matches. The V gene's germline CDR1 is MNHEY and CDR2 SVGEGT. CDR3 residues: CASSYSGQGKGGYSNQPQHF. The CDR3 nucleotides are TGTGCCAGCAGTTACTCGGGACAGGGGAAGGGGGGCTATAGCAATCAGCCCCAGCATTTT.

In its sample, this clone was seen a few times. The J gene is TRBJ1-1, the V gene TRBV6-2 or TRBV6-3; D is unresolved. CDR1 is MNHEY and CDR2 is SVGEGT in the germline V gene. Trimming shortened V by 2 bases and J by 2 bases, and 6 bases separated the two germline ends. CDR3 length equals 13 residues. CDR3: CASSYLFNTEAFF. In DNA, the CDR3 is TGTGCCAGCAGTTACCTCTTTAACACTGAAGCTTTCTTT.

This clone was found once. The chain has TRBV6-2 or TRBV6-3 and TRBJ1-1; 8 bases line up with TRBD1. V lost 1 base and J lost 7; bases outside the gene matches: 2. The CDR3 is 13 amino acids. CDR1 and CDR2 (germline): MNHEY, SVGEGT. CDR3 nucleotides: TGTGCCAGCAGTTACTTCGGACAGGGTGAAGCTTTCTTT. Protein product: CASSYFGQGEAFF.

The gene calls are TRBV3-1 (or the pseudogene TRBV3-2) and TRBJ1-2; no reliable D call. Looked up from germline, CDR1 is LGHDT and CDR2 is YNNKEL (reference sequence). The CDR3 extends over 17 amino acids. V was cut by 0 bases and J by 2 bases, with 16 bases left in between. The CDR3 loop reads CASSQDPEDLRNYGYTF. The CDR3 nucleotides read TGTGCCAGCAGCCAAGACCCCGAGGATTTGCGGAACTATGGCTACACCTTC.

The V call is TRBV29-1, the J call TRBJ1-2; a possible D gene is TRBD1 (5 bases). The V gene lost 3 bases and the J gene lost 7 bases, with 12 bases spanning the gap. This CDR3 has 12 residues. Germline V CDR1 and CDR2: SQVTM, ANQGSEA. Here the CDR3 DNA reads TGCAGCGTTGAGGCCAAGGGACTTGGCTACACCTTC. It encodes CSVEAKGLGYTF. Based on the CDR3 plus reference TRBV29-1 and TRBJ1-2, the full variable domain is SAVISQKPSRDICQRGTSLTIQCQVDSQVTMMFWYRQQPGQSLTLIATANQGSEATYESGFVIDKFPISRPNLTFSTLTVSNMSPEDSSIYLCSVEAKGLGYTFGSGTRLTVV.

V is TRBV5-5 and J is TRBJ2-6, with TRBD1 matching over 8 bases. J gave up 6 bases and V 0 bases, and 8 bases lay outside the gene matches. The germline V gene encodes CDR1 SGHKS and CDR2 YYEKEE (reference sequence). This CDR3 contains 17 residues. Here the CDR3 reads CASSLGGTGRVANVLTF. CDR3 nucleotide sequence: TGTGCCAGCAGCTTGGGGGGGACAGGACGGGTGGCCAACGTCCTGACTTTC.

This clone appeared once. This chain links TRBV7-8 with TRBJ2-7, with D uncertain. Germline V gene data show CDR1 as SGHVS and CDR2 as FQNEAQ. Trimming took 3 bases from V and 13 from J, leaving 4 bases between them. CDR3 length: 8 residues. CDR3 nucleotides: TGTGCCAGCAGCTTGTCCTACTTC. It specifies CASSLSYF.

A few counts support this clone. This sequence joins TRBV5-6 and TRBJ1-2, with TRBD1 identical over 7 bases. This CDR3 region has 15 residues. The germline CDR1 and CDR2 sequences are SGHDT and YYEEEE. After removal of 4 bases from V and 8 bases from J, the junction contained 14 bases not matched to a gene. CDR3 nucleotides: TGTGCCAGCAGCCCCTCGGGAGGGGGCATTGAGGGCTACACCTTC. It translates to CASSPSGGGIEGYTF.

The CDR3 bases are TGTGCCAGCAGCTTTGAACTAACCTACAATGAGCAGTTCTTC. Translating gives CASSFELTYNEQFF. The rearrangement links TRBV5-8 to TRBJ2-1, with no clear D. V was trimmed by 2 bases and J by 2 bases, leaving 8 bases between them. Germline-derived CDR1 and CDR2 are SGHTS and YDEGEE. The CDR3 has 14 residues. The complete variable domain, with remaining parts taken from reference TRBV5-8 and TRBJ2-1, reads EAGVTQSPTHLIKTRGQQATLRCSPISGHTSVYWYQQALGLGLQFLLWYDEGEERNRGNFPPRFSGRQFPNYSSELNVNALELEDSALYLCASSFELTYNEQFFGPGTRLTVL.